This TCR beta chain is drawn from a study of blood T cell repertoires in COVID-19. Produced via immunoSEQ multiplex PCR; TCRdb's table is partial and in-frame only. The repertoire consists of some 180,000 clones, with 88% occurring once and the leading ten covering approximately 2.1%. With 5 bases clipped from V and 6 bases from J, the junction kept 7 bases outside the gene matches. The CDR3 consists of 14 residues. Germline V gene sequence: CDR1 MNHEY, CDR2 SMNVEV (reference sequence). Sample: peripheral blood. The chain uses TRBV27 and TRBJ1-1; 9 nucleotides match TRBD1. This TCR came from a middle-aged man who had recovered from COVID-19. CDR3 bases: TGTGCCAGCAGTCGTCTCACAGGGGGCGCTGAAGCTTTCTTT. Protein sequence: CASSRLTGGAEAFF.